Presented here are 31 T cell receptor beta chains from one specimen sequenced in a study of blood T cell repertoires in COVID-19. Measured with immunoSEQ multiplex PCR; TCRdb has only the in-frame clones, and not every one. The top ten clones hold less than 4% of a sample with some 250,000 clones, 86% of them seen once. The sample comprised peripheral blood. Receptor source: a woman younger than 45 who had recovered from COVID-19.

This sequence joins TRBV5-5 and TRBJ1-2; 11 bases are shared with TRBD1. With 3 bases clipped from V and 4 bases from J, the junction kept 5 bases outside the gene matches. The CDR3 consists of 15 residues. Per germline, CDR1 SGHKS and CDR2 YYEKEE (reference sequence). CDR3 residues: CASSWDRGTVYGYTF. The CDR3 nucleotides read TGTGCCAGCAGCTGGGACAGGGGGACCGTCTATGGCTACACCTTC.

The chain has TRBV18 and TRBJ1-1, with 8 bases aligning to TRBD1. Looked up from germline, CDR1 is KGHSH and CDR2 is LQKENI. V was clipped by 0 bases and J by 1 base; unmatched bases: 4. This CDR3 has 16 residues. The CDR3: CASSPPNGQGNTEAFF. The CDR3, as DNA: TGTGCCAGCTCACCACCGAACGGACAGGGGAACACTGAAGCTTTCTTT.

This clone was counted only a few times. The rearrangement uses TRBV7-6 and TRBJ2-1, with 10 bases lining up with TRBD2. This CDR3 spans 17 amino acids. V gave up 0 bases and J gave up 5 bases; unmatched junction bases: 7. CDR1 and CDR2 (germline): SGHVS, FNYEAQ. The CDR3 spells CASSLAPASGGHNEQFF. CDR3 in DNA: TGTGCCAGCAGCTTAGCGCCCGCTAGCGGGGGTCACAATGAGCAGTTCTTC.

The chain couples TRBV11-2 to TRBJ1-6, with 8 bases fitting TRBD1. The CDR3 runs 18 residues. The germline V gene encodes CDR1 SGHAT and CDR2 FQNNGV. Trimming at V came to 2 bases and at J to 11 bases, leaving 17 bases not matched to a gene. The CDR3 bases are TGTGCCAGCAGCTTAAGGGGCAGGGGACAGGACCTTGGCACACCCCTCCACTTT. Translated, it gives CASSLRGRGQDLGTPLHF.

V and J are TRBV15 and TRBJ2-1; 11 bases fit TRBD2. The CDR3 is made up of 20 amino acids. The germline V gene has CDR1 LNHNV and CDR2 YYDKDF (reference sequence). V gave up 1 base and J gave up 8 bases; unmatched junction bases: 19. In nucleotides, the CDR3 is TGTGCCACCAGCAGAGGGGTCGAGGTGGGGACTAGCGGACGAAGGGATGAGCAGTTCTTC. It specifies CATSRGVEVGTSGRRDEQFF.

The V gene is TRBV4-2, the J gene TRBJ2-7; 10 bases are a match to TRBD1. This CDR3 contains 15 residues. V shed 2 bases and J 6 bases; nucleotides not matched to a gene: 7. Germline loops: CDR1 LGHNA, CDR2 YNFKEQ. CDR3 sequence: CASSQTRDRGSEQYF. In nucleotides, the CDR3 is TGTGCCAGCAGCCAAACCCGGGACAGGGGCAGCGAGCAGTACTTC.

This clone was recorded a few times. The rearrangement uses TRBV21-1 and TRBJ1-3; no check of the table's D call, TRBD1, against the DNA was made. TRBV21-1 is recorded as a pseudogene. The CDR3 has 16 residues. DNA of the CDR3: TGTGCCAGCAGCAAAGGAGACAGGAGCTCTGGAAACACCATATATTTT. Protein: CASSKGDRSSGNTIYF.

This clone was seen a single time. In DNA, the CDR3 is TGTGCCAGCTCACCACAGGGACTAGCGGCAGATACGCAGTATTTT. It is translated as CASSPQGLAADTQYF. The genes are TRBV18 and TRBJ2-3; 11 bases line up with TRBD2. Germline-derived CDR1 and CDR2 are KGHSH and LQKENI. This CDR3 has 15 residues. V lost 1 base and J lost 4; bases outside the gene matches: 1.

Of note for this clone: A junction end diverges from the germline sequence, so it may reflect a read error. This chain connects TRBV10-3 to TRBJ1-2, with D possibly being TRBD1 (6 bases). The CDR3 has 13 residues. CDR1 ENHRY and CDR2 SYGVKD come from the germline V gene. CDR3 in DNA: TGTGCCATCACTGAGGGGGGAGGATATGGCTACACCTTC. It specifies CAITEGGGYGYTF.

The CDR3, as DNA: TGTGCCAGCAGTGAAGTATTATTAGCGGGGGAAAGCTACGAGCAGTACTTC. It encodes CASSEVLLAGESYEQYF. This sequence joins TRBV2 and TRBJ2-7, with 9 positions matching TRBD2. Germline V gene lookup returns CDR1 SNHLY and CDR2 FYNNEI. After removal of 1 base from V and 3 bases from J, the junction contained 10 bases not matched to a gene. CDR3 length: 17 residues.

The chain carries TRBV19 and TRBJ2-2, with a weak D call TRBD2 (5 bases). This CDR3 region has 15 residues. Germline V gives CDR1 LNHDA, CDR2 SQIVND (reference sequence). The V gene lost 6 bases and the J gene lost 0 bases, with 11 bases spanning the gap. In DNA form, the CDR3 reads TGTGCCAGTAGCCCGGGGTCGACGAACACCGGGGAGCTGTTTTTT. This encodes CASSPGSTNTGELFF.

CDR3 residues: CASSQFRESGNTIYF. The CDR3 DNA follows: TGTGCCAGCAGTCAATTCAGGGAATCCGGAAACACCATATATTTT. This chain uses TRBV28 with TRBJ1-3, with D maybe TRBD1 (5 bases). The ends were cut back, 5 bases at V and 4 bases at J, with 15 bases in the middle. Germline V lookup: CDR1 MDHEN, CDR2 SYDVKM. The CDR3 consists of 15 residues.

The CDR3 DNA is TGTGCCAGCAGCCGATCTAGGAACACCGGGGAGCTGTTTTTT. Its translation is CASSRSRNTGELFF. The gene calls are TRBV14 and TRBJ2-2; D gene uncertain. V was cut by 4 bases and J by 1 base, with 7 bases left in between. CDR3 length equals 14 residues. CDR1 is SGHDN, CDR2 FVKESK, per germline.

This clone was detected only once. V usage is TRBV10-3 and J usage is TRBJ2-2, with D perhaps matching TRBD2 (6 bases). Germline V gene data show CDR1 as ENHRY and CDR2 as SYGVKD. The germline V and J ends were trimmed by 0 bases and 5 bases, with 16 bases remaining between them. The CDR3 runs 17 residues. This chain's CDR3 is CAISESVGGEVTGELFF. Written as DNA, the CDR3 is TGTGCCATCAGTGAGTCAGTCGGGGGAGAAGTTACCGGGGAGCTGTTTTTT.

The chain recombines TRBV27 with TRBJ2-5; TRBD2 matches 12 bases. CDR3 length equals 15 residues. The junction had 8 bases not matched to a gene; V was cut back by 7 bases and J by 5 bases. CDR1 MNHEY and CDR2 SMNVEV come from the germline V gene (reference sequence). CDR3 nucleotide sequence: TGTGCCAGCACCACAACTAGCGGGGGGATGGAGACCCAGTACTTC. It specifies CASTTTSGGMETQYF.

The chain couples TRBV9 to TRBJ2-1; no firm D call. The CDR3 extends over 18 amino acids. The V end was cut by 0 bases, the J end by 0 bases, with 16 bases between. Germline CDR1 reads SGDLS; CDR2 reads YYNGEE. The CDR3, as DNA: TGTGCCAGCAGCGTAGGAGCTAGTCCTTTTAGCTCCTACAATGAGCAGTTCTTC. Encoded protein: CASSVGASPFSSYNEQFF.

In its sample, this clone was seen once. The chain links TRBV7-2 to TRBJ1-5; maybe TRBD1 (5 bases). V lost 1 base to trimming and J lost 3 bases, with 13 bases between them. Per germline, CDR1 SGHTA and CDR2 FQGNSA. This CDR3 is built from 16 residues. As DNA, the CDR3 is TGTGCCAGCAGCTTAGTTGGGGGAGGGAACAATCAGCCCCAGCATTTT. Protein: CASSLVGGGNNQPQHF.

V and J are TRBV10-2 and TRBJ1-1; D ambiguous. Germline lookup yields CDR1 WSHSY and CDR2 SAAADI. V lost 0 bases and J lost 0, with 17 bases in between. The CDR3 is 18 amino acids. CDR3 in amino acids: CASSESIPGLGMNTEAFF. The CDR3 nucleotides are TGCGCCAGCAGTGAGTCGATTCCCGGACTAGGGATGAACACTGAAGCTTTCTTT.

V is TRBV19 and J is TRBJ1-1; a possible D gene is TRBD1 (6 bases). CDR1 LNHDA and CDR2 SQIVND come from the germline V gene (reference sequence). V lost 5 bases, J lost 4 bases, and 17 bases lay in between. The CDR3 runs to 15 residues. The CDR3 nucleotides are TGTGCCAGTAGTGATCGCCACAGGGCGGGCACTGAAGCTTTCTTT. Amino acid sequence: CASSDRHRAGTEAFF.

CDR3 sequence: CASSLTGDGYTF. The CDR3 region has the DNA TGTGCCAGCAGTTTAACGGGTGATGGCTACACCTTC. V usage is TRBV12-3 or TRBV12-4 and J usage is TRBJ1-2; D not resolved. The CDR3 is 12 amino acids. The ends were cut back, 2 bases at V and 6 bases at J, with 7 bases in the middle.

Written as DNA, the CDR3 is TGTGCCAGCAGCCTTCTAGCGGGGGGGCCTTCCGACAATGAGCAGTTCTTC. The encoded protein is CASSLLAGGPSDNEQFF. This chain uses TRBV7-6 with TRBJ2-1, with 12 bases identical to TRBD2. The CDR3 extends over 17 amino acids. The germline V gene encodes CDR1 SGHVS and CDR2 FNYEAQ. With 5 bases clipped from V and 5 bases from J, the junction kept 10 bases outside the gene matches.

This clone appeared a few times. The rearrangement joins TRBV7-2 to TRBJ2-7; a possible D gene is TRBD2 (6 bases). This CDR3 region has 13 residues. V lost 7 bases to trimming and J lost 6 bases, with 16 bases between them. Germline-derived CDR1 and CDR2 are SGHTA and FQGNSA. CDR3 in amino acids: CASTPRAGSEQYF. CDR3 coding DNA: TGTGCCAGCACCCCCAGAGCGGGTTCCGAGCAGTACTTC.

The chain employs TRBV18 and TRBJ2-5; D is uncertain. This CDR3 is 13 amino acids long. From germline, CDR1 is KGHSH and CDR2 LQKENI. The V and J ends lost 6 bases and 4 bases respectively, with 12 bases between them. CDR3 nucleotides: TGTGCCAGCTCTCCAGGTAAAGCAGAGACCCAGTACTTC. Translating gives CASSPGKAETQYF.

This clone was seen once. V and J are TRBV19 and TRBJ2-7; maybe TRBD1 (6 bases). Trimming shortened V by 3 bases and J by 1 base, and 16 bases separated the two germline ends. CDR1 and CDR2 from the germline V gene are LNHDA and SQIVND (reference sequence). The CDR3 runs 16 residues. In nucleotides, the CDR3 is TGTGCCAGTAGTATTTCAGGACAGCAAAGTTCCTACGAGCAGTACTTC. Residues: CASSISGQQSSYEQYF.

This chain's CDR3 is CAWSATLGTGGSPLHF. The CDR3, as DNA: TGTGCCTGGAGTGCAACTCTCGGGACAGGGGGATCACCCCTCCACTTT. This rearrangement joins TRBV30 to TRBJ1-6, with 11 bases identical to TRBD1. The CDR3 runs 16 residues. The germline V gene has CDR1 GTSNPN and CDR2 SVGIG (reference sequence). V trimming: 1 base; J trimming: 10 bases; junction bases outside the gene matches: 9.

The CDR3: CASSSRQGANEQYF. The CDR3 bases are TGTGCCAGCTCATCGCGACAGGGGGCGAACGAGCAGTACTTC. The chain recombines TRBV18 with TRBJ2-7, with 10 nucleotides matching TRBD1. This CDR3 spans 14 amino acids. After removal of 5 bases from V and 5 bases from J, the junction contained 6 bases not matched to a gene. The germline V gene encodes CDR1 KGHSH and CDR2 LQKENI.

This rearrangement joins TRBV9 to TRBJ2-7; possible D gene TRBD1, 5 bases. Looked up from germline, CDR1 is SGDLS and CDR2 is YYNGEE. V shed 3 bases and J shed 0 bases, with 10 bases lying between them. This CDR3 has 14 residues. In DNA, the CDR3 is TGTGCCAGCAGCGCCTCACAGGTCTCCTACGAGCAGTACTTC. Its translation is CASSASQVSYEQYF.

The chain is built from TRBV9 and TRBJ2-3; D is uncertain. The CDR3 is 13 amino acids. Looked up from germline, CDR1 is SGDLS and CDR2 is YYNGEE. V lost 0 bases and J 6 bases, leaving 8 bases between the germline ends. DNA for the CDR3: TGTGCCAGCAGCGTAGCCCCCATTGATACGCAGTATTTT. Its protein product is CASSVAPIDTQYF.

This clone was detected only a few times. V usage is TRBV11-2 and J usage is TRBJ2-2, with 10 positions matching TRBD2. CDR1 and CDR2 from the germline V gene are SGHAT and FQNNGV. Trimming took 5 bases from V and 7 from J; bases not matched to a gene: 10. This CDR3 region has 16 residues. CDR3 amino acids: CASSHVAGGRGGELFF. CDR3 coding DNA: TGTGCCAGCAGCCACGTAGCGGGGGGCAGGGGCGGGGAGCTGTTTTTT.

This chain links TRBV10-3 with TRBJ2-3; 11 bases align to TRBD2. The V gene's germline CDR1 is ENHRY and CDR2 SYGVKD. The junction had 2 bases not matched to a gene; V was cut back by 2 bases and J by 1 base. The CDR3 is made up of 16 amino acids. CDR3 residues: CAISERLAGRTDTQYF. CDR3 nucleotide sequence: TGTGCCATCAGTGAGAGACTAGCGGGGCGCACAGATACGCAGTATTTT.

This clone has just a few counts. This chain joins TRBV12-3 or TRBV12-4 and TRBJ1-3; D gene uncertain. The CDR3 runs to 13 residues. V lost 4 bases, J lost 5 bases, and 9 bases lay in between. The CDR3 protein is CASSSGSRNTIYF. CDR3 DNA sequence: TGTGCCAGCAGTTCTGGCTCAAGAAACACCATATATTTT.